This TCR beta chain was captured by sequencing in a study of post-analysis software for immune sequencing data. Unique molecular identifiers tagged the TCR beta cDNA libraries. TCRdb redid the calling of the PCR reads with MiXCR, one entry per CDR3 protein. This table has about 810,000 distinct CDR3 sequences, about 50% appearing once. This clonotype was seen only a few times. Its antigen is unknown. J was trimmed by 6 bases and V by 2 bases; bases with no gene match: 4. Germline V gene data show CDR1 as SGHVS and CDR2 as FNYEAQ. CDR3 length equals 15 residues. Findings and limits, study-wide: Comparison of patients with controls showed 5 or 6 TRBV segments more frequent in patients, TRBV5-6, TRBV5-1 and TRBV20-1 among them.

This clonotype originated in a girl between 5 and 17 years old with multiple sclerosis. The genes are TRBV7-6 and TRBJ2-1; TRBD2 agrees at 10 bases. Material for sequencing was blood. The CDR3 here is CASSLQLAGFNEQFF. For the CDR3, the DNA is TGTGCCAGCAGCTTACAACTAGCGGGATTCAATGAGCAGTTCTTC. The full variable domain, its missing parts supplied by reference TRBV7-6 and TRBJ2-1, is GAGVSQSPRYKVTKRGQDVALRCDPISGHVSLYWYRQALGQGPEFLTYFNYEAQQDKSGLPNDRFSAERPEGSISTLTIQRTEQRDSAMYRCASSLQLAGFNEQFFGPGTRLTVL.